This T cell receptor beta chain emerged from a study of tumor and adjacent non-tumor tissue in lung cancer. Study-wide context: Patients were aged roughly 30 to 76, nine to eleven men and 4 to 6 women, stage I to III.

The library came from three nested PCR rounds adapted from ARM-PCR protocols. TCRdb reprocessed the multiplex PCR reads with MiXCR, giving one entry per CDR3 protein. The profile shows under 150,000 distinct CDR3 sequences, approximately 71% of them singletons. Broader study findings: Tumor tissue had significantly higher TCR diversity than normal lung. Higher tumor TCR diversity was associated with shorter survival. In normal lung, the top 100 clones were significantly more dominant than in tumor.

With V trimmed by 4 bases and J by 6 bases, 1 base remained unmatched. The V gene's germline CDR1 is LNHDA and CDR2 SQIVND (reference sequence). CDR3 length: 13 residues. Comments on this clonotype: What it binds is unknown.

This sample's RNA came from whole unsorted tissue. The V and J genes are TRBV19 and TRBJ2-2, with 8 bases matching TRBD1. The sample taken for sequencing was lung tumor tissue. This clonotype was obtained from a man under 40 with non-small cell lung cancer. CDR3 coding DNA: TGTGCCAGTAGTACAGGGGGCTCCGGGGAGCTGTTTTTT. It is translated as CASSTGGSGELFF.